This TCR beta chain comes out of a study of shared clonotypes between healthy human individuals. Assay: immunoSEQ multiplex PCR; the TCRdb copy retains only in-frame clones and omits some. The table has around 640,000 clones, 90% to 97% seen once. CDR1 is SGHNT and CDR2 is YYREEE in the germline V gene (reference sequence). With 4 bases removed from V and 0 bases from J, the gap between germline ends came to 8 bases. The CDR3 is 14 residues long. Naive-designated CD8 cells lacked CD45RO, were positively enriched for CCR7, and omitted terminally differentiated effector memory CD45RA+ cells. The TCR comes from a woman aged 25 to 39 in good health. The chain links TRBV5-4 to TRBJ2-1; D is undetermined. The source material was naive CD8+ T cells sorted from blood. CDR3 amino acids: CASSLYSSYNEQFF. The CDR3, as DNA: TGTGCCAGCAGCCTCTACTCCTCCTACAATGAGCAGTTCTTC.